The rows below give T cell receptor beta chains drawn from one sample of a study of cytomegalovirus exposure and HLA in healthy donors. Sequenced by immunoSEQ multiplex PCR; TCRdb stores in-frame clones only, minus some. The sample has about 150,000 clones; about 80% are singletons. Material for sequencing was PBMCs. Receptor source: a man aged 25-45 years in good health and CMV-seropositive. Each CDR3 is given with its conserved first and last residue. Fields, in order: D gene, V gene, J gene, clone size, CDR3 protein, CDR3 DNA. D genes are given only for firm matches. Only some rows state a clone size, as once, few, many or a class for expanded clones.

D gene: TRBD1; V gene: TRBV28; J gene: TRBJ2-3; clone size: -; CDR3 protein: CASSKPGQGISDTQYF; CDR3 DNA: TGTGCCAGCAGTAAACCGGGACAGGGGATATCAGATACGCAGTATTTT
D gene: -; V gene: TRBV4-2; J gene: TRBJ2-1; clone size: -; CDR3 protein: CASSQDDSSYNEQFF; CDR3 DNA: TGTGCCAGCAGCCAAGATGACAGTTCCTACAATGAGCAGTTCTTC
D gene: -; V gene: TRBV6-5; J gene: TRBJ2-1; clone size: few; CDR3 protein: CASRAGGYYYNEQFF; CDR3 DNA: TGTGCCAGCAGAGCCGGGGGATACTATTACAATGAGCAGTTCTTC
D gene: -; V gene: TRBV5-1; J gene: TRBJ2-1; clone size: -; CDR3 protein: CASRPGTNNEQFF; CDR3 DNA: TGCGCCAGCAGACCCGGGACAAACAATGAGCAGTTCTTC
D gene: TRBD2; V gene: TRBV6-1; J gene: TRBJ2-3; clone size: few; CDR3 protein: CASSEAGGIDTQYF; CDR3 DNA: TGTGCCAGCAGTGAAGCGGGAGGGATAGATACGCAGTATTTT
D gene: TRBD1; V gene: TRBV2; J gene: TRBJ1-1; clone size: -; CDR3 protein: CTSIMSRDRNTEAFF; CDR3 DNA: TGTACCAGCATCATGTCCCGGGACAGGAACACTGAAGCTTTCTTT
D gene: TRBD1; V gene: TRBV5-6; J gene: TRBJ2-3; clone size: -; CDR3 protein: CASSFRAGTATDTQYF; CDR3 DNA: TGTGCCAGCAGCTTTCGGGCCGGGACAGCCACAGATACGCAGTATTTT
D gene: -; V gene: TRBV13; J gene: TRBJ1-1; clone size: -; CDR3 protein: CASSKGVDTEAFF; CDR3 DNA: TGTGCCAGCAGCAAGGGGGTAGACACTGAAGCTTTCTTT
D gene: -; V gene: TRBV2; J gene: TRBJ2-7; clone size: -; CDR3 protein: CASSEAASSYEQYF; CDR3 DNA: TGTGCCAGCAGTGAAGCAGCGAGCTCCTACGAGCAGTACTTC
D gene: -; V gene: TRBV28; J gene: TRBJ1-1; clone size: -; CDR3 protein: CASSYAGNTEAFF; CDR3 DNA: TGTGCCAGCAGTTACGCCGGGAACACTGAAGCTTTCTTT
D gene: -; V gene: TRBV5-1; J gene: TRBJ1-2; clone size: -; CDR3 protein: CASSGGVADGYTF; CDR3 DNA: TGCGCCAGCAGCGGTGGAGTGGCGGATGGCTACACCTTC
D gene: TRBD1; V gene: TRBV15; J gene: TRBJ1-5; clone size: -; CDR3 protein: CATRAIGTGVRNQPQHF; CDR3 DNA: TGTGCCACCAGAGCTATCGGGACAGGGGTCCGGAATCAGCCCCAGCATTTT
D gene: -; V gene: TRBV11-2; J gene: TRBJ1-1; clone size: -; CDR3 protein: CASSSSGLNTEAFF; CDR3 DNA: TGTGCCAGCAGTTCCTCGGGGTTGAACACTGAAGCTTTCTTT
D gene: -; V gene: TRBV5-4; J gene: TRBJ2-7; clone size: few; CDR3 protein: CASSFGGGLDEQYF; CDR3 DNA: TGTGCCAGCAGCTTCGGGGGAGGCCTTGACGAGCAGTACTTC
D gene: -; V gene: TRBV5-1; J gene: TRBJ2-1; clone size: -; CDR3 protein: CASSLDLGRNEQFF; CDR3 DNA: TGCGCCAGCAGCTTGGACTTAGGGAGGAATGAGCAGTTCTTC
D gene: -; V gene: TRBV4-1; J gene: TRBJ2-7; clone size: -; CDR3 protein: CASSQQFQGYEQYF; CDR3 DNA: TGCGCCAGCAGCCAACAATTCCAGGGGTACGAGCAGTACTTC
D gene: TRBD2; V gene: TRBV5-6; J gene: TRBJ2-7; clone size: -; CDR3 protein: CASSLGGLAGYEQYF; CDR3 DNA: TGTGCCAGCAGCTTGGGCGGACTAGCGGGATACGAGCAGTACTTC
D gene: TRBD1; V gene: TRBV13; J gene: TRBJ1-2; clone size: -; CDR3 protein: CASSSRPGQGMDGYTF; CDR3 DNA: TGTGCCAGCAGCTCCCGGCCGGGACAGGGGATGGACGGCTACACCTTC
D gene: -; V gene: TRBV12-5; J gene: TRBJ2-1; clone size: -; CDR3 protein: CATAPVGIQGRYNEQFF; CDR3 DNA: TGTGCTACCGCTCCGGTTGGGATACAGGGGAGGTACAATGAGCAGTTCTTC
D gene: -; V gene: TRBV6-6; J gene: TRBJ2-1; clone size: -; CDR3 protein: CASSWADSGLEQFF; CDR3 DNA: TGTGCCAGCAGTTGGGCAGATTCAGGGTTAGAGCAGTTCTTC
D gene: -; V gene: TRBV6-5; J gene: TRBJ2-7; clone size: -; CDR3 protein: CASSYSSWSLTYEQYF; CDR3 DNA: TGTGCCAGCAGTTACTCGAGTTGGAGCCTAACCTACGAGCAGTACTTC
D gene: -; V gene: TRBV28; J gene: TRBJ2-7; clone size: few; CDR3 protein: CATHGTVYEQYF; CDR3 DNA: TGTGCCACACACGGAACAGTCTACGAGCAGTACTTC
D gene: -; V gene: TRBV5-6; J gene: TRBJ1-1; clone size: -; CDR3 protein: CASSLGRGAFF; CDR3 DNA: TGTGCCAGCAGCTTGGGCAGGGGAGCTTTCTTT
D gene: -; V gene: TRBV5-6; J gene: TRBJ2-5; clone size: -; CDR3 protein: CASSLFSGEQYF; CDR3 DNA: TGTGCCAGCAGCTTGTTTTCGGGGGAGCAGTACTTC
D gene: TRBD1; V gene: TRBV9; J gene: TRBJ2-6; clone size: -; CDR3 protein: CASSHRGRRASGANVLTF; CDR3 DNA: TGTGCCAGCAGCCACAGGGGAAGAAGGGCCTCTGGGGCCAACGTCCTGACTTTC
D gene: -; V gene: TRBV5-5; J gene: TRBJ1-1; clone size: few; CDR3 protein: CASSLGRGDTEAFF; CDR3 DNA: TGTGCCAGCAGCTTGGGAAGGGGCGACACTGAAGCTTTCTTT
D gene: -; V gene: TRBV7-9; J gene: TRBJ1-4; clone size: -; CDR3 protein: CASSAPGPKPSIEKLFF; CDR3 DNA: TGTGCCAGCAGCGCACCGGGTCCTAAGCCCTCCATTGAAAAACTGTTTTTT
D gene: -; V gene: TRBV6-6; J gene: TRBJ1-1; clone size: -; CDR3 protein: CASSYAGADTEAFF; CDR3 DNA: TGTGCCAGCAGTTACGCAGGGGCGGACACTGAAGCTTTCTTT
D gene: TRBD1; V gene: TRBV28; J gene: TRBJ2-3; clone size: -; CDR3 protein: CASSPTGEGSDTQYF; CDR3 DNA: TGTGCCAGCAGCCCTACAGGGGAAGGCTCAGATACGCAGTATTTT
D gene: TRBD1; V gene: TRBV29-1; J gene: TRBJ2-4; clone size: -; CDR3 protein: CSVGSRGPLAKNIQYF; CDR3 DNA: TGCAGCGTTGGCTCCAGGGGGCCCCTAGCCAAAAACATTCAGTACTTC
D gene: -; V gene: TRBV2; J gene: TRBJ1-1; clone size: many; CDR3 protein: CASSVKTEAFF; CDR3 DNA: TGTGCCAGCAGTGTAAAAACTGAAGCTTTCTTT
D gene: -; V gene: TRBV7-9; J gene: TRBJ2-5; clone size: -; CDR3 protein: CSSSLERETQYF; CDR3 DNA: TGTTCCAGCAGCTTAGAGAGGGAGACCCAGTACTTC